What follows are 21 T cell receptor beta chains derived from one specimen sequenced in a study of T cell repertoires in cytomegalovirus infection. TCRdb fed the reads into MiXCR, producing one record per CDR3 protein. The sample lists some 700,000 distinct CDR3 sequences, 35% seen once, with about 2.8% in the top ten. Sequencing was done on a sample of PBMCs. The receptor source for this set is a human donor in good health (CMV status not recorded). Some clones in this sample may be carry-over from other donors' samples.

The table lists this clonotype with a few counts. V is TRBV6-5 and J is TRBJ2-7, with TRBD2 identical over 7 bases. The germline CDR1 and CDR2 sequences are MNHEY and SVGAGI. The ends lost 6 bases at V and 4 bases at J; junction bases unmatched: 9. The CDR3 loop spans 14 amino acids. The CDR3 bases are TGTGCCAGCAGACCGCCCGCCGGGGGGTACGAGCAGTACTTC. This sequence encodes CASRPPAGGYEQYF.

The chain links TRBV12-3 or TRBV12-4 to TRBJ1-2, with 7 bases identical to TRBD1. Trimming removed 1 base from V and 0 bases from J; junction bases left unmatched: 8. The CDR3 length is 17 residues. The CDR3 nucleotides read TGTGCCAGCAGTTTAGAACAGGGGTCGGTGGCTAACTATGGCTACACCTTC. This translates into CASSLEQGSVANYGYTF.

This clonotype was recorded a few times. CDR3 amino acids: CASSQVGHDYGYTF. In nucleotides, the CDR3 is TGTGCCAGCAGCCAAGTGGGCCATGATTATGGCTACACCTTC. The rearrangement joins TRBV4-2 to TRBJ1-2, with D hard to call. The CDR3 length is 14 residues. Germline V gene data show CDR1 as LGHNA and CDR2 as YNFKEQ. Trimming pared 1 base from V and 5 bases from J, leaving 11 bases between.

The chain uses TRBV10-3 and TRBJ2-5; 7 bases match TRBD1. The CDR3 has 12 amino acids. V lost 9 bases, J lost 3 bases, and 4 bases stayed unmatched. Germline CDR1 and CDR2: ENHRY and SYGVKD. For the CDR3, the DNA is TGTGCCATAGGGGACAGCAAAGAGACCCAGTACTTC. Protein product: CAIGDSKETQYF.

The rearrangement uses TRBV20-1 and TRBJ1-2, with D possibly matching TRBD1 (5 bases). The CDR3 spans 13 residues. V lost 8 bases and J 8 bases, leaving 21 bases between the germline ends. The germline gives CDR1 DFQATT, CDR2 SNEGSKA (reference sequence). This CDR3 reads CSIQEGPLWGYTF. The DNA of the CDR3 is TGCAGTATCCAGGAGGGACCTCTTTGGGGCTACACCTTC.

This clonotype has at least ten counts. This chain links TRBV6-1 with TRBJ2-1; 7 bases are shared with TRBD2. The CDR3 has 14 amino acids. Germline V gene sequence: CDR1 MNHNS, CDR2 SASEGT. V lost 2 bases and J lost 8; bases outside the gene matches: 6. For the CDR3, the DNA is TGTGCCAGCAGTGAACCAGCGGGGCTAGATGAGCAGTTCTTC. It translates to CASSEPAGLDEQFF.

This clonotype was counted ten times or more. This chain connects TRBV18 to TRBJ1-5, with D unresolved. Looked up from germline, CDR1 is KGHSH and CDR2 is LQKENI. Trimming shortened V by 8 bases and J by 1 base, and 9 bases separated the two germline ends. CDR3 length equals 13 residues. The CDR3 loop reads CASSPSSNQPQHF. Here the CDR3 DNA reads TGTGCCAGCAGCCCTTCCAGCAATCAGCCCCAGCATTTT.

This clonotype came up a few times. V usage is TRBV5-5 and J usage is TRBJ1-3; D is unresolved. The V end lost 3 bases, the J end lost 0 bases, and 7 bases lay between the germline ends. Germline V gene sequence: CDR1 SGHKS, CDR2 YYEKEE (reference sequence). The CDR3 covers 14 residues. The CDR3 region is CASSSAASGNTIYF. As DNA, the CDR3 is TGTGCCAGCAGCTCCGCAGCCTCTGGAAACACCATATATTTT.

This clonotype was seen a few times. This chain joins TRBV5-5 and TRBJ2-5; weak D call: TRBD2 (6 bases). The germline CDR1 and CDR2 sequences are SGHKS and YYEKEE (reference sequence). This CDR3 comprises 16 residues. The ends were cut back, 5 bases at V and 7 bases at J, with 24 bases in the middle. The CDR3 bases are TGTGCCAGCAGAGGGACTCCGTGGGACGTCGGGGGGACCCAGTACTTC. Translating it yields CASRGTPWDVGGTQYF.

The chain joins TRBV24-1 to TRBJ1-5; D is unclear. This CDR3 has 13 amino acids. The germline V gene has CDR1 KGHDR and CDR2 SFDVKD. V lost 3 bases to trimming and J lost 7 bases, with 9 bases between them. The CDR3 coding sequence is TGTGCCACCAGTGATCGTGAGAGGCAGCCCCAGCATTTT. Translation gives CATSDRERQPQHF.

In the case of this clonotype: A read error is possible here, since a much larger clone lies one base away. V is TRBV7-2 and J is TRBJ1-1; D is unclear. Trimming shortened V by 2 bases and J by 1 base, and 11 bases separated the two germline ends. The CDR3 is made up of 15 amino acids. Per the germline V gene, CDR1 is SGHTA and CDR2 is FQGNSA. This CDR3 is CTSSLIGVQNTEAFF. CDR3 nucleotides: TGTACCAGCAGCTTAATTGGGGTTCAGAACACTGAAGCTTTCTTT.

This clonotype was seen many times. V and J are TRBV7-8 and TRBJ2-1; D is perhaps TRBD2 (7 bases). This CDR3 spans 14 amino acids. Germline CDR1 is SGHVS and CDR2 is FQNEAQ. The V end lost 4 bases, the J end lost 5 bases, and 12 bases lay between the germline ends. CDR3 sequence: CASSYLGGDNEQFF. CDR3 sequence (DNA): TGTGCCAGCAGCTACCTAGGGGGGGACAATGAGCAGTTCTTC.

The chain is built from TRBV27 and TRBJ1-5; maybe TRBD1 (6 bases). V gave up 8 bases and J gave up 0 bases, with 14 bases separating them. Germline V gene data show CDR1 as MNHEY and CDR2 as SMNVEV (reference sequence). This CDR3 contains 15 residues. CDR3 in DNA: TGTGCCAGCGGACCACAGGGACATAGCAATCAGCCCCAGCATTTT. This translates into CASGPQGHSNQPQHF.

The V gene is TRBV6-5, the J gene TRBJ1-4; 8 nucleotides align to TRBD1. The CDR3 length is 13 residues. Trimming removed 8 bases from V and 2 bases from J; junction bases left unmatched: 1. Per germline, CDR1 MNHEY and CDR2 SVGAGI. The CDR3 nucleotides read TGTGCCAGCCGACAGGGGACTAATGAAAAACTGTTTTTT. It yields the protein CASRQGTNEKLFF.

The chain combines TRBV2 with TRBJ2-4; D tentatively reads TRBD1 or TRBD2 (6 bases each). Trimming removed 3 bases at V and 1 base at J, with 13 bases between. This CDR3 spans 16 amino acids. CDR1 SNHLY and CDR2 FYNNEI come from the germline V gene. The CDR3 DNA follows: TGTGCCAGCAGTGAGGTCGGGGGCACGGCCAAAAACATTCAGTACTTC. Translated, it gives CASSEVGGTAKNIQYF.

This sequence joins TRBV6-1 and TRBJ1-5; D uncertain. CDR3 length equals 13 residues. Germline values: CDR1 MNHNS, CDR2 SASEGT. V gave up 1 base and J gave up 3 bases, with 4 bases separating them. Written as DNA, the CDR3 is TGTGCCAGCAGTGAAGATCCCAATCAGCCCCAGCATTTT. Residues: CASSEDPNQPQHF.

The chain employs TRBV4-1 and TRBJ1-5; D uncertain. Trimming took off 0 bases at V and 3 bases at J, with 9 bases between the two ends. Germline CDR1 and CDR2: MGHRA and YSYEKL. The CDR3 extends over 15 amino acids. This chain's CDR3 is CASSQDRGNNQPQHF. In DNA, the CDR3 is TGCGCCAGCAGCCAAGATAGAGGGAACAATCAGCCCCAGCATTTT.

In its sample, this clonotype was seen a few times. This chain connects TRBV2 to TRBJ1-5; 8 bases align to TRBD1. Per germline, CDR1 SNHLY and CDR2 FYNNEI. V lost 9 bases to trimming and J lost 6 bases; unmatched junction nucleotides: 4. This CDR3 region has 12 residues. Here the CDR3 DNA reads TGTGCCAGTGGCCAGGGGGCTCAGCCCCAGCATTTT. As protein: CASGQGAQPQHF. Complete variable domain (other parts from reference TRBV2 and TRBJ1-5): EPEVTQTPSHQVTQMGQEVILRCVPISNHLYFYWYRQILGQKVEFLVSFYNNEISEKSEIFDDQFSVERPDGSNFTLKIRSTKLEDSAMYFCASGQGAQPQHFGDGTRLSIL.

This CDR3 is CASSWAPPGGAYNEQFF. CDR3 DNA: TGTGCCAGCAGCTGGGCACCCCCGGGAGGTGCATACAATGAGCAGTTCTTC. This rearrangement joins TRBV6-5 to TRBJ2-1; 7 bases are a match to TRBD2. J was trimmed by 4 bases and V by 6 bases; bases with no gene match: 15. The length of the CDR3 is 17 residues. Germline V lookup: CDR1 MNHEY, CDR2 SVGAGI.

This clonotype was counted many times. This rearrangement joins TRBV28 to TRBJ2-7; D remains unclear. The CDR3 is 14 residues long. Germline CDR1 reads MDHEN; CDR2 reads SYDVKM. Between the trimmed V and J ends, which lost 6 bases and 0 bases, there was a span of 12 bases. CDR3 loop: CASRGTEISYEQYF. DNA of the CDR3: TGTGCCAGCAGAGGAACGGAGATCTCCTACGAGCAGTACTTC.

This clonotype was recorded a few times. The chain links TRBV4-2 to TRBJ2-7; TRBD2 is a possible D gene (5 bases). Germline V gene lookup returns CDR1 LGHNA and CDR2 YNFKEQ. The V gene lost 1 base and the J gene lost 0 bases, with 28 bases spanning the gap. The CDR3 contains 21 residues. CDR3 DNA sequence: TGTGCCAGCAGCCAAGCCGGGGATCCCCTCTCCCCCCATGTCCCCTCCTACGAGCAGTACTTC. Its translation is CASSQAGDPLSPHVPSYEQYF.